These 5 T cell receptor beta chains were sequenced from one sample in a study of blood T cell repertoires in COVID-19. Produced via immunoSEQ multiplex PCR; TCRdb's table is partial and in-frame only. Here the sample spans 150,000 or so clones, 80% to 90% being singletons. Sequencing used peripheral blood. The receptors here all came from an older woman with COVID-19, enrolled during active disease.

The CDR3 DNA reads as TGCGCCAGCAGCCAAGTTCAGGCAGGGGCTGGGTCCAATCAGCCCCAGCATTTT. This sequence encodes CASSQVQAGAGSNQPQHF. This chain connects TRBV4-1 to TRBJ1-5; a possible D gene is TRBD1 (6 bases). CDR1 is MGHRA, CDR2 YSYEKL, per germline. This CDR3 is 18 amino acids long. V was clipped by 1 base and J by 3 bases, with 19 bases between them.

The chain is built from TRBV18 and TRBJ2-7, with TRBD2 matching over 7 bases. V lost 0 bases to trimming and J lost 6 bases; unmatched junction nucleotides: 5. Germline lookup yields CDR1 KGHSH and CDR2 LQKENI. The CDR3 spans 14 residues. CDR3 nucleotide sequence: TGTGCCAGCTCACCACCGGGGGGGACTCGCGAGCAGTACTTC. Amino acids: CASSPPGGTREQYF.

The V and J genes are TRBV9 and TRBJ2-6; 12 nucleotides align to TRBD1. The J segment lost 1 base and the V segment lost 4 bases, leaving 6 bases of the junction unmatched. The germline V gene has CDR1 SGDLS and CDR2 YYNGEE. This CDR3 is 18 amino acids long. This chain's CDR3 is CASSPGTGGRSGANVLTF. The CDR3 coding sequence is TGTGCCAGCAGCCCCGGGACAGGGGGCAGGTCTGGGGCCAACGTCCTGACTTTC. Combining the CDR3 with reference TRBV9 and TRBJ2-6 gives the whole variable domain DSGVTQTPKHLITATGQRVTLRCSPRSGDLSVYWYQQSLDQGLQFLIQYYNGEERAKGNILERFSAQQFPDLHSELNLSSLELGDSALYFCASSPGTGGRSGANVLTFGAGSRLTVL.

The CDR3 DNA is TGCGCCAGCAACTTACAGGGGGCTAACTATGGCTACACCTTC. Residues: CASNLQGANYGYTF. The chain employs TRBV5-1 and TRBJ1-2; 8 nucleotides align to TRBD1. The CDR3 spans 14 residues. Germline CDR1 SGHRS, CDR2 YFSETQ. Losses at the gene ends were 6 bases for V and 0 bases for J; bases not matched to a gene: 4.

In nucleotides, the CDR3 is TGCGCCAGCAATTTACAGGGTTCGTACAATGAGCAGTTCTTC. This codes for CASNLQGSYNEQFF. The V call is TRBV5-1, the J call TRBJ2-1; D perhaps matches TRBD1 (6 bases). Germline CDR1 and CDR2: SGHRS and YFSETQ. The V and J ends lost 6 bases and 4 bases respectively, with 14 bases between them. The CDR3 totals 14 residues.